This TCR beta chain was retrieved from a study of Tregs in tolerant kidney transplant recipients. Study results and limitations: Biological reproducibility was not directly addressed, but technical replication error appeared minimal. Activated donor B cell expansion appeared to reveal the most relevant donor-specific TCRbeta repertoire. Few patients were studied, so findings need validation in larger groups.

In regard to this clone: The antigen is not known.

J was trimmed by 7 bases and V by 1 base; bases with no gene match: 10. The CDR3 is made up of 17 amino acids. Germline CDR1 is LGHNA and CDR2 is YSLEER. Sequencing used immunoSEQ multiplex PCR; TCRdb keeps in-frame clones, though not all of them. The repertoire holds more than 15,000 clones, with approximately 92% as singletons. What was sequenced was CD8+ T cells from blood. The chain is built from TRBV4-3 and TRBJ2-1, with 10 bases identical to TRBD2. This receptor was obtained from a human donor in good health. CDR3 coding DNA: TGCGCCAGCAGCCAAGGACGAGCGGGAGGGTGGAGAAATGAGCAGTTCTTC. Protein sequence: CASSQGRAGGWRNEQFF.